These 18 T cell receptor beta chains came from one sample sequenced in a study of OX40 agonist ivuxolimab in advanced cancers. Clones were sequenced by immunoSEQ multiplex PCR, and TCRdb holds only the in-frame ones, with some missing. The data hold 85,000 to 100,000 clones, with less than 95% observed a single time. Sample: CD4+ or CD8+ T cells sorted from blood, taken in a trial of the OX40 agonist ivuxolimab. The receptors here all came from an adult with an advanced solid tumor such as melanoma, head and neck, liver or kidney cancer.

This chain joins TRBV4-2 and TRBJ2-7, with D perhaps matching TRBD2 (7 bases). Germline V lookup: CDR1 LGHNA, CDR2 YNFKEQ. V was pared by 5 bases and J by 1 base, with 18 bases between. This CDR3 has 16 residues. CDR3 amino acids: CASSKEGGGLSYEQYF. Written as DNA, the CDR3 is TGTGCCAGCAGCAAGGAGGGCGGGGGCTTATCCTACGAGCAGTACTTC.

The rearrangement joins TRBV7-2 to TRBJ1-6, with D unresolved. The CDR3 sequence is 15 residues long. V was cut by 5 bases and J by 0 bases, with 8 bases left in between. The germline V gene has CDR1 SGHTA and CDR2 FQGNSA. The CDR3 protein is CASSPESSYNSPLHF. In DNA form, the CDR3 reads TGTGCCAGCAGCCCAGAGAGCTCCTATAATTCACCCCTCCACTTT.

The V and J genes are TRBV12-5 and TRBJ2-1, with TRBD2 identical over 7 bases. This CDR3 has 22 residues. J gave up 0 bases and V 6 bases, and 26 bases lay outside the gene matches. Germline-derived CDR1 and CDR2 are LGHNT and FRNRAP. The chain's CDR3 is CASGPPAVFPSIAGHSYNEQFF. CDR3 nucleotides: TGTGCTAGTGGCCCCCCCGCCGTTTTCCCATCTATAGCGGGCCACTCCTACAATGAGCAGTTCTTC.

This sequence joins TRBV7-2 and TRBJ2-2; D uncertain. Trimming removed 5 bases from V and 4 bases from J, with 17 bases in between. Germline CDR1 and CDR2: SGHTA and FQGNSA. The CDR3 sequence is 16 residues long. The CDR3 protein is CASSLNPTGSTGELFF. The CDR3 bases are TGTGCCAGCAGCCTCAACCCCACGGGTTCCACCGGGGAGCTGTTTTTT.

The chain employs TRBV19 and TRBJ1-4; TRBD1 agrees at 9 bases. This CDR3 spans 14 amino acids. CDR1 is LNHDA and CDR2 is SQIVND in the germline V gene (reference sequence). Trimming removed 6 bases from V and 7 bases from J; junction bases left unmatched: 6. This chain's CDR3 is CASRDGQGTEKLFF. The CDR3 DNA is TGTGCCAGTAGGGACGGACAGGGGACTGAAAAACTGTTTTTT.

In nucleotides, the CDR3 is TGCGCCAGCAGCCAAGGGCAGCCTCTTGCCAAAAACATTCAGTACTTC. This sequence encodes CASSQGQPLAKNIQYF. The chain couples TRBV4-1 to TRBJ2-4, with no clear D. Germline assignment: CDR1 MGHRA and CDR2 YSYEKL. The CDR3 covers 16 residues. Trimming shortened V by 1 base and J by 1 base, and 11 bases separated the two germline ends.

The chain joins TRBV5-5 to TRBJ1-2, with 10 positions matching TRBD1. V was clipped by 2 bases and J by 4 bases; unmatched bases: 5. The CDR3 runs 15 residues. Germline loops: CDR1 SGHKS, CDR2 YYEKEE (reference sequence). CDR3 sequence: CASSFRQGAGYGYTF. The DNA of the CDR3 is TGTGCCAGCAGCTTTCGACAGGGGGCCGGCTATGGCTACACCTTC.

CDR3 in amino acids: CASRGGTEAFF. As DNA, the CDR3 is TGTGCCAGCAGGGGAGGAACTGAAGCTTTCTTT. The V call is TRBV6-1, the J call TRBJ1-1; the D is unclear. The germline V gene encodes CDR1 MNHNS and CDR2 SASEGT. With 6 bases removed from V and 5 bases from J, the gap between germline ends came to 7 bases. The length of the CDR3 is 11 residues.

The chain is built from TRBV11-3 and TRBJ2-1, with TRBD1 identical over 7 bases. V trimming: 5 bases; J trimming: 6 bases; junction bases outside the gene matches: 10. Germline assignment: CDR1 SGHNT and CDR2 YENEEA. This CDR3 is built from 15 residues. The CDR3 nucleotides read TGTGCCAGCAGCCCCGACAGGGATCTGGGCAATGAGCAGTTCTTC. Translation: CASSPDRDLGNEQFF.

The chain couples TRBV12-5 to TRBJ2-2, with a tentative D call TRBD1 (6 bases). The CDR3 runs to 16 residues. V shed 6 bases and J shed 2 bases, with 16 bases lying between them. Germline V gene data show CDR1 as LGHNT and CDR2 as FRNRAP. The CDR3: CASGPATGKNTGELFF. CDR3 nucleotides: TGTGCTAGTGGCCCGGCGACAGGAAAAAACACCGGGGAGCTGTTTTTT.

The rearrangement joins TRBV28 to TRBJ1-2; D is uncertain. CDR3 size: 14 residues. V lost 5 bases and J lost 7, with 17 bases in between. Germline CDR1 and CDR2: MDHEN and SYDVKM. The CDR3 region has the DNA TGTGCCAGCAGTCCCCGAAATAGCTTAAGTGGCTACACCTTC. Translating gives CASSPRNSLSGYTF.

J is TRBJ1-1 and V is TRBV6-9; D is unclear. The CDR3 is 13 amino acids. Germline loops: CDR1 MNHGY, CDR2 SVAAGI. V was trimmed by 4 bases and J by 1 base, leaving 7 bases between them. The CDR3 spells CASSWARNTEAFF. The CDR3 DNA reads TGTGCCAGCAGTTGGGCCAGGAACACTGAAGCTTTCTTT.

The rearrangement uses TRBV25-1 and TRBJ2-2, with 8 bases matching TRBD1. The germline gives CDR1 MGHDK, CDR2 SYGVNS. This CDR3 comprises 14 residues. V shed 5 bases, J shed 5 bases, and the junction held 4 bases outside the gene matches. Here the CDR3 reads CASSPTGVTGELFF. The CDR3 DNA follows: TGTGCCAGCAGTCCGACAGGGGTGACCGGGGAGCTGTTTTTT.

The V call is TRBV5-4, the J call TRBJ2-7; a weak D match, TRBD1 (9 bases). CDR1 is SGHNT, CDR2 YYREEE, per germline (reference sequence). Trimming removed 5 bases at V and 5 bases at J, with 20 bases between. The CDR3 length is 15 residues. The CDR3 loop is CASRPGGTGYHEQYF. CDR3 DNA: TGTGCCAGCAGACCGGGGGGGACAGGGTACCACGAGCAGTACTTC.

V usage is TRBV6-5 and J usage is TRBJ1-1; D remains ambiguous. With 0 bases removed from V and 5 bases from J, the gap between germline ends came to 16 bases. This CDR3 has 16 residues. Germline lookup yields CDR1 MNHEY and CDR2 SVGAGI. CDR3 amino acids: CASSYSPGRRGTEAFF. For the CDR3, the DNA is TGTGCCAGCAGTTACTCTCCAGGCCGCCGTGGGACTGAAGCTTTCTTT.

The chain combines TRBV6-1 with TRBJ2-7, with 9 bases lining up with TRBD1. The germline CDR1 and CDR2 sequences are MNHNS and SASEGT. The CDR3 runs to 12 residues. The CDR3 sequence is CTAGTGPYEQYF. The CDR3, as DNA: TGTACCGCCGGGACAGGGCCCTACGAGCAGTACTTC.

CDR3 sequence: CASGALGHEQFF. In DNA, the CDR3 is TGTGCCAGCGGAGCCCTAGGACATGAGCAGTTCTTC. The rearrangement uses TRBV27 and TRBJ2-1; D remains unclear. This CDR3 spans 12 amino acids. Germline V gene lookup returns CDR1 MNHEY and CDR2 SMNVEV (reference sequence). V lost 8 bases and J lost 8, with 13 bases in between.

This clone appeared a single time. This CDR3 is CATQGSPYNEQFF. The DNA of the CDR3 is TGTGCCACGCAAGGCAGCCCCTACAATGAGCAGTTCTTC. The chain employs TRBV28 and TRBJ2-1; D unresolved. CDR1 MDHEN and CDR2 SYDVKM come from the germline V gene. V lost 10 bases and J 2 bases, leaving 12 bases between the germline ends. This CDR3 is 13 amino acids long.